The 21 T cell receptor beta chains below all came from one sample that was sequenced in a study of cytomegalovirus exposure and HLA in healthy donors listed by TCRdb under 2017. Libraries were made using the immunoSEQ multiplex PCR assay. TCRdb took over this immuneACCESS table, retaining in-frame rearrangements with V and J assigned. Such tables are incomplete; in checked studies, under half of the missing clones stem from an unresolved V gene, and the remainder is unexplained. Here the sample has approximately 150,000 clones; 87% occur a single time. The ten largest clones represent roughly 4.3% of the sample. Material: PBMCs. The receptors come from a man between 18 and 29 years old in good health and CMV-seropositive.

The chain joins TRBV9 to TRBJ1-1; no firm D call. The CDR3 has 13 residues. CDR1 and CDR2 from the germline V gene are SGDLS and YYNGEE. The V end was cut by 4 bases, the J end by 1 base, with 8 bases between. The CDR3 spells CASSFPGNTEAFF. DNA for the CDR3: TGTGCCAGCAGCTTCCCGGGGAACACTGAAGCTTTCTTT.

V usage is TRBV11-3 and J usage is TRBJ2-2; the match to TRBD1 covers 9 bases. This CDR3 has 15 amino acids. The trim removed 5 bases at V and 4 bases at J, leaving 5 bases unmatched. CDR1 is SGHNT and CDR2 is YENEEA in the germline V gene. In DNA, the CDR3 is TGTGCCAGCAGCCCACAGGGGGCGATCACCGGGGAGCTGTTTTTT. This encodes CASSPQGAITGELFF. Using reference TRBV11-3 and TRBJ2-2 for the parts outside the CDR3, the full variable domain is EAGVVQSPRYKIIEKKQPVAFWCNPISGHNTLYWYLQNLGQGPELLIRYENEEAVDDSQLPKDRFSAERLKGVDSTLKIQPAELGDSAVYLCASSPQGAITGELFFGEGSRLTVL.

The table lists this clone with a count of one. The rearrangement uses TRBV2 and TRBJ1-5; a weak D match, TRBD1 (5 bases). Germline CDR1 is SNHLY and CDR2 is FYNNEI. Trimming removed 4 bases at V and 6 bases at J, with 16 bases between. This CDR3 contains 15 residues. Written as DNA, the CDR3 is TGTGCCAGCAGTGTGGAGTTCACAGGTGGTCAGCCCCAGCATTTT. This sequence encodes CASSVEFTGGQPQHF.

This chain connects TRBV19 to TRBJ2-3; TRBD2 might be the D (5 bases). Per the germline V gene, CDR1 is LNHDA and CDR2 is SQIVND (reference sequence). The V end lost 3 bases, the J end lost 0 bases, and 7 bases lay between the germline ends. The CDR3 loop spans 14 amino acids. DNA of the CDR3: TGTGCCAGTAGTATTGGGAGCAGCACAGATACGCAGTATTTT. Its translation is CASSIGSSTDTQYF.

The rearrangement uses TRBV11-3 and TRBJ2-5; D gene uncertain. In germline, CDR1 is SGHNT, CDR2 YENEEA. V lost 4 bases, J lost 5 bases, and 14 bases lay in between. This CDR3 comprises 14 residues. The DNA for the CDR3 is TGTGCCAGCAGCTCTAGTCTGCGTTCGGAGACCCAGTACTTC. Protein sequence: CASSSSLRSETQYF.

The V gene is TRBV30, the J gene TRBJ2-5; D is uncertain. The germline CDR1 and CDR2 sequences are GTSNPN and SVGIG (reference sequence). The germline V and J ends were trimmed by 0 bases and 2 bases, with 7 bases remaining between them. This CDR3 region has 13 residues. CDR3 DNA sequence: TGTGCCTGGAGTGTCCAGGTGCAAGAGACCCAGTACTTC. It specifies CAWSVQVQETQYF.

This chain joins TRBV2 and TRBJ2-7, with TRBD1 identical over 8 bases. The V and J ends lost 9 bases and 7 bases, in that order; junction bases with no gene match: 11. CDR1 is SNHLY and CDR2 is FYNNEI in the germline V gene. The CDR3 has 13 amino acids. The CDR3 DNA follows: TGTGCCAGGGGGGACAGGCCCCCCACAGAGCAGTACTTC. It specifies CARGDRPPTEQYF.

This chain connects TRBV6-6 to TRBJ1-1; 8 bases match TRBD1. V gave up 7 bases and J gave up 3 bases; unmatched junction bases: 7. CDR3 length: 14 amino acids. CDR1 is MNHNY, CDR2 SVGAGI, per germline (reference sequence). The CDR3 DNA follows: TGTGCCAGCACCTCGACAGGGGAAGACACTGAAGCTTTCTTT. Protein: CASTSTGEDTEAFF.

The chain has TRBV7-8 and TRBJ2-5; TRBD2 agrees at 10 bases. This CDR3 is 16 amino acids long. Looked up from germline, CDR1 is SGHVS and CDR2 is FQNEAQ. The V gene end was trimmed by 2 bases and the J gene end by 1 base; junction bases not matched to a gene: 4. CDR3 in amino acids: CASSLRLAGLQETQYF. As DNA, the CDR3 is TGTGCCAGCAGCTTACGACTAGCGGGCCTCCAAGAGACCCAGTACTTC.

The V gene is TRBV30, the J gene TRBJ2-2; 13 bases are a match to TRBD2. The CDR3 covers 15 residues. V trimming: 7 bases; J trimming: 3 bases; junction bases outside the gene matches: 5. Germline V lookup: CDR1 GTSNPN, CDR2 SVGIG (reference sequence). The chain's CDR3 is CASTSGRAHTGELFF. The CDR3, as DNA: TGTGCCTCCACTAGCGGGAGGGCCCACACCGGGGAGCTGTTTTTT.

This clone was seen a single time. The chain carries TRBV11-3 and TRBJ2-3, with 8 bases fitting TRBD1. Germline V gene data show CDR1 as SGHNT and CDR2 as YENEEA. This CDR3 has 15 residues. V lost 5 bases, J lost 2 bases, and 6 bases stayed unmatched. The CDR3 sequence is CASSHRDRSTDTQYF. Written as DNA, the CDR3 is TGTGCCAGCAGCCACCGGGACAGGTCCACAGATACGCAGTATTTT. Based on the CDR3 plus reference TRBV11-3 and TRBJ2-3, the full variable domain is EAGVVQSPRYKIIEKKQPVAFWCNPISGHNTLYWYLQNLGQGPELLIRYENEEAVDDSQLPKDRFSAERLKGVDSTLKIQPAELGDSAVYLCASSHRDRSTDTQYFGPGTRLTVL.

This chain links TRBV30 with TRBJ2-2; D may be TRBD1 (5 bases). The CDR3 runs 12 residues. Trimming stripped 5 bases from V and 7 bases from J, with 11 bases between. CDR1 is GTSNPN, CDR2 SVGIG, per germline (reference sequence). CDR3 region: CAWGNRNGELFF. CDR3 bases: TGTGCCTGGGGTAACAGGAACGGGGAGCTGTTTTTT.

The J gene is TRBJ2-4, the V gene TRBV9, with D perhaps matching TRBD2 (5 bases). Trimming left V 2 bases short and J 0 bases short, with 12 bases between. The CDR3 loop spans 16 amino acids. Germline V lookup: CDR1 SGDLS, CDR2 YYNGEE. This CDR3 reads CASSVRPGLAKNIQYF. The CDR3 DNA follows: TGTGCCAGCAGCGTGCGTCCCGGACTAGCCAAAAACATTCAGTACTTC.

CDR3 loop: CASARQGNTEAFF. The CDR3, as DNA: TGTGCCAGCGCAAGACAGGGGAACACTGAAGCTTTCTTT. J is TRBJ1-1 and V is TRBV7-2; 7 bases match TRBD1. The germline V gene has CDR1 SGHTA and CDR2 FQGNSA. The CDR3 loop spans 13 amino acids. V lost 8 bases, J lost 1 base, and 4 bases stayed unmatched. Complete variable domain (other parts from reference TRBV7-2 and TRBJ1-1): GAGVSQSPSNKVTEKGKDVELRCDPISGHTALYWYRQSLGQGLEFLIYFQGNSAPDKSGLPSDRFSAERTGGSVSTLTIQRTQQEDSAVYLCASARQGNTEAFFGQGTRLTVV.

The rearrangement joins TRBV7-9 to TRBJ1-2; the D gene is possibly TRBD1 (5 bases). The CDR3 consists of 14 residues. The germline gives CDR1 SEHNR, CDR2 FQNEAQ (reference sequence). V was shortened by 5 bases and J by 1 base, with 11 bases between the two germline ends. The CDR3 is CASSVQGSNYGYTF. CDR3 sequence (DNA): TGTGCCAGCAGCGTGCAGGGTAGTAACTATGGCTACACCTTC.

The chain carries TRBV5-1 and TRBJ1-5; D may be TRBD1 (5 bases). Germline V gives CDR1 SGHRS, CDR2 YFSETQ. Trimming cost V 0 bases and J 3 bases, with 10 bases left between them. This CDR3 is built from 15 residues. CDR3 nucleotide sequence: TGCGCCAGCAGCTTGGGCAAAGGGGACAATCAGCCCCAGCATTTT. Translated, it gives CASSLGKGDNQPQHF.

The V gene is TRBV10-1, the J gene TRBJ1-2; no definite D call. From germline, CDR1 is WNHNN and CDR2 SYGVQD (reference sequence). The length of the CDR3 is 12 residues. The V end lost 3 bases, the J end lost 4 bases, and 6 bases lay between the germline ends. The DNA of the CDR3 is TGCGCCAGCAGTGATCTGAGCTATGGCTACACCTTC. This sequence encodes CASSDLSYGYTF.

The V call is TRBV30, the J call TRBJ2-6; 7 bases align to TRBD1. This CDR3 comprises 16 residues. Germline assignment: CDR1 GTSNPN and CDR2 SVGIG (reference sequence). With 3 bases clipped from V and 2 bases from J, the junction kept 7 bases outside the gene matches. The CDR3 sequence is CAWRATGKAGANVLTF. The CDR3, as DNA: TGTGCCTGGAGGGCGACAGGGAAAGCTGGGGCCAACGTCCTGACTTTC.

This sequence joins TRBV5-4 and TRBJ1-6; 8 positions match TRBD1. The V and J ends lost 4 bases and 6 bases, in that order; junction bases with no gene match: 3. Germline CDR1 SGHNT, CDR2 YYREEE (reference sequence). This CDR3 is built from 14 residues. CDR3 in DNA: TGTGCCAGCAGCATGGACAGGGTTAATTCACCCCTCCACTTT. Translating it yields CASSMDRVNSPLHF.

The chain combines TRBV27 with TRBJ1-1; 10 nucleotides agree with TRBD1. Germline-derived CDR1 and CDR2 are MNHEY and SMNVEV (reference sequence). This CDR3 comprises 16 residues. J gave up 6 bases and V 3 bases, and 10 bases lay outside the gene matches. The chain's CDR3 is CASSLNEAGTGAEAFF. Written as DNA, the CDR3 is TGTGCCAGCAGTTTGAATGAAGCCGGGACAGGGGCTGAAGCTTTCTTT.

This clone appeared a single time. The CDR3 DNA is TGCAGCGTTGAGGGGCTAGCGGGAGACTACGAGCAGTACTTC. Translated: CSVEGLAGDYEQYF. The rearrangement uses TRBV29-1 and TRBJ2-7, with 10 bases identical to TRBD2. Germline values: CDR1 SQVTM, CDR2 ANQGSEA. V trimming: 3 bases; J trimming: 3 bases; junction bases outside the gene matches: 5. This CDR3 comprises 14 residues.